This TCR beta chain was observed in a study of shared clonotypes between healthy human individuals. Study in general: Three plates were used per donor for CD4 naive, three for CD4 memory, two for CD8 naive and one for CD8 memory. Findings and limits, study-wide: Limitation of the genetic and exposure-history diversity represented came from the few donors.

Profiling relied on immunoSEQ multiplex PCR, and the TCRdb table lists in-frame clones only, not all of them. Among approximately 530,000 clones listed, 95% to 96% were seen once. Germline V lookup: CDR1 MNHEY, CDR2 SMNVEV (reference sequence). The CDR3 is made up of 15 amino acids. V lost 5 bases to trimming and J lost 1 base; unmatched junction nucleotides: 6. In the case of this clone: Antigen unknown.

Material: naive CD4+ T cells sorted from blood. Subset defined: CD45RA+ positively selected. V gene TRBV27 combines with J gene TRBJ2-5; 8 positions match TRBD1. The clonotype comes from a woman aged 25 to 39 in good health. Written as DNA, the CDR3 is TGTGCCAGCAGTCAGTGGACAGGGACCCAAGAGACCCAGTACTTC. It specifies CASSQWTGTQETQYF.